Included here is one TCR beta chain sequence, with context. The data are from a study of control samples from healthy donors and cancer patients. Measured with immunoSEQ multiplex PCR; TCRdb has only the in-frame clones, and not every one. The sample has roughly 160,000 clones; 70% to 90% are singletons. The sequenced sample consisted of blood. The clonotype was recovered from a woman in her twenties or thirties in good health.

CDR3 DNA: TGCGCCAGCAGCTTGGGCGGGCAAACAGCGAACACCGGGGAGCTGTTTTTT. It codes for CASSLGGQTANTGELFF. The rearrangement joins TRBV5-1 to TRBJ2-2; D perhaps matches TRBD2 (5 bases). The germline V gene has CDR1 SGHRS and CDR2 YFSETQ. CDR3 length equals 17 residues. The ends were cut back, 0 bases at V and 0 bases at J, with 12 bases in the middle.